This section outlines one T cell receptor beta chain sequence together with its context. The antigen remains undetermined. Germline and junction disagree at one end, which may indicate a read error. No cell sorting was done before RNA was extracted from the tissue. Donors were chemotherapy-naive, newly diagnosed lung cancer surgical patients in China, August–late 2014. CDR1 is LGHNA, CDR2 YSLEER, per germline. There are 12 residues in the CDR3. These data come from a study of tumor and adjacent non-tumor tissue in lung cancer. In the study overall: Aged about 30 to 76 years, patients included 10 men and about five women with stage I to III disease. Study-wide results and limits: Patients with more diverse tumor TCRs had worse survival. Top 100 clones took a larger repertoire share in normal lung.

TCRbeta libraries were built with three rounds of nested PCR, modified from ARM-PCR. TCRdb called the multiplex PCR reads again in MiXCR, with one record for every CDR3 protein. The table includes 100,000 to 120,000 distinct CDR3 sequences, over 75% detected once. The rearrangement links TRBV4-3 to TRBJ1-1, with unresolved D. The sequence derives from a man aged 65 to 79 with non-small cell lung cancer. The sample consisted of lung tumor tissue. The CDR3: CASSQGNTEAIF. In DNA, the CDR3 is TGCGCCAGCAGCCAAGGTAACACTGAAGCCATCTTT.